This T cell receptor (beta chain) was identified in a study of T cell responses to AZD1222 COVID-19 vaccine. For the study at large: The analysis combined second doses at about 4 or about 12 weeks.

General study points: The donors showed a predominance of white British ancestry and of females, with possible underestimation of clonal diversity. At study baseline, merely a handful of AZD1222 recipients were seropositive. Sampling captured repertoires only after the peak T cell response.

Produced via immunoSEQ multiplex PCR; TCRdb's table is partial and in-frame only. Among roughly 130,000 clones listed, 85% to 95% were seen once. Trimming took off 0 bases at V and 5 bases at J, with 7 bases between the two ends. Germline assignment: CDR1 WSHSY and CDR2 SAAADI. The CDR3 spans 13 residues. As for this clone: Its antigen is still unknown.

The sample was peripheral blood, taken on day 0 of AZD1222 vaccination. The V call is TRBV10-2, the J call TRBJ2-5; D call uncertain. The clonotype was recovered from an adult in good health. CDR3 coding DNA: TGCGCCAGCAGTGAGTCCCGGGCGGAGACCCAGTACTTC. Amino acids: CASSESRAETQYF.